This section outlines one T cell receptor beta chain sequence together with its context. This clonotype was seen more than once but under ten times. Its antigen is unknown. No clone much larger than this one lies a single base away; base qualities are absent. This record belongs to a study of T cell repertoires in cytomegalovirus infection (dated by TCRdb to about 2019). As for the study more broadly: Alongside well-studied HLA-B-restricted epitopes, the peptide stimulations were aimed at recently identified HLA-C-restricted CMV epitopes, whose presentation resists viral immunomodulation. The HLA type of each donor mattered for the analysis, because public TCR beta signatures pointed to carriage of CMV infection along with the matching HLA type.

The treatment or condition label, read with the paper, signifies: in vitro stimulation with specific CMV peptide epitopes to enrich CMV-specific T cells. CDR1 LNHDA and CDR2 SQIVND are derived from the germline V gene (reference sequence). From the cysteine through the phenylalanine, the CDR3 covers 13 amino acids. Solely the CDR3 DNA is kept, with 39 bases framed from the first base. The junction carries 8 bases between V and J, which are trimmed by 2 bases and 6 bases respectively. The instrument was an Illumina HiSeq 1500. TCRdb's own reprocessing of the public reads used fastp at Q25 and MiXCR and kept productive beta chains. Rows matching on CDR3 protein sequence are summarized as one entry with the most common DNA and genes. This sample comprises 750,000 to 900,000 distinct CDR3 sequences, roughly 29% of them detected only once. Under 15% of the sample is held by the ten biggest clonotypes. Beyond this particular receptor, the publication reports: The ex vivo response was dominated by HLA-C-restricted CMV-specific TCR beta clonotypes, which also provided the single most frequent clonotype in two of eight donors. Carriers of CMV infection plus the relevant HLA type were discriminated by the cumulative frequency of public TCR beta family members in the study cohort and in an independent approximately 350-donor cohort.

This specimen was cultured CD8+ T cells from PBMCs, taken from culture after CMV antigen stimulation. This clonotype originated in a human donor in good health (CMV status not recorded). Some clones in this sample may be carry-over from other donors' samples. The sequence links TRBV19 to TRBJ2-1; the D region possibly corresponds to TRBD1 (5 bases align). The CDR3 region: CASSISQGNEQFF. The base sequence is TGTGCCAGTAGTATAAGTCAGGGCAATGAGCAGTTCTTC.